The clone carrying this TCR beta chain was detected once. This sample stems from a study of blood T cell repertoires in COVID-19. This CDR3 region has 18 residues. V lost 3 bases, J lost 1 base, and 12 bases stayed unmatched. From germline, CDR1 is MDHEN and CDR2 SYDVKM. TCRdb keeps only in-frame clones here, not all; method: immunoSEQ multiplex PCR. In the table there are under 250,000 clones, around 86% of which are singletons. The sequence was obtained from a woman aged 55-75 years who had recovered from COVID-19. The sample consisted of peripheral blood. The rearrangement links TRBV28 to TRBJ2-3; the match to TRBD2 covers 8 bases. The DNA of the CDR3 is TGTGCCAGCAGTTTCCCCCTCGGGCGGGGGGCTGGCACAGATACGCAGTATTTT. It is translated as CASSFPLGRGAGTDTQYF.